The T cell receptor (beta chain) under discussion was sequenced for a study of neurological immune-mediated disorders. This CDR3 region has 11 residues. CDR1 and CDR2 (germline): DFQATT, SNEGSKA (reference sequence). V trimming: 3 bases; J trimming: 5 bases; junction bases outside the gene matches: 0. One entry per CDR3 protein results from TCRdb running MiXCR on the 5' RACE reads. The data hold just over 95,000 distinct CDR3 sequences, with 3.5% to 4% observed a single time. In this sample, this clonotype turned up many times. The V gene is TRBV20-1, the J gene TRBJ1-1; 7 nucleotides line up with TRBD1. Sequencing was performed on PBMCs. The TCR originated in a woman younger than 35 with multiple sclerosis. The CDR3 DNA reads TGCAGTGCTAGCAGGGGGACTGAAGCTTTCTTT. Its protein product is CSASRGTEAFF.